This entry lists 17 T cell receptor beta chains sequenced from one sample in a study of radiotherapy plus CTLA-4 blockade in lung cancer. Data came from immunoSEQ multiplex PCR; TCRdb stores just in-frame clones and leaves some out. This sample has 65,000 to 90,000 clones, with about nine tenths found just once. The sequencing here drew on peripheral blood, taken from a patient treated with radiotherapy plus ipilimumab. The receptors come from a human donor with non-small cell lung cancer that progressed on radiotherapy plus ipilimumab.

This sequence joins TRBV2 and TRBJ2-3, with D perhaps matching TRBD1 or TRBD2 (5 bases each). The CDR3 is 15 residues long. Deletions cut 8 bases from V and 0 bases from J, with 15 bases between. CDR1 SNHLY and CDR2 FYNNEI come from the germline V gene. The CDR3 loop reads CASRPGTTSTDTQYF. The CDR3 region has the DNA TGTGCCAGCCGGCCCGGGACGACTAGCACAGATACGCAGTATTTT.

This rearrangement joins TRBV27 to TRBJ2-7, with 12 positions matching TRBD2. The germline CDR1 and CDR2 sequences are MNHEY and SMNVEV (reference sequence). The CDR3 runs 13 residues. V lost 8 bases to trimming and J lost 6 bases; unmatched junction nucleotides: 5. The CDR3 loop reads CASGLAGRSEQYF. The CDR3 DNA reads TGTGCCAGCGGACTAGCGGGACGGAGCGAGCAGTACTTC.

The genes are TRBV2 and TRBJ2-2; D ambiguous. V was pared by 1 base and J by 0 bases, with 3 bases between. The length of the CDR3 is 14 residues. CDR1 is SNHLY and CDR2 is FYNNEI in the germline V gene. CDR3 nucleotide sequence: TGTGCCAGCAGTGAAGGAACGAACACCGGGGAGCTGTTTTTT. The encoded protein is CASSEGTNTGELFF.

The V call is TRBV28, the J call TRBJ1-2; D is uncertain. The CDR3 length is 15 residues. CDR1 and CDR2 (germline): MDHEN, SYDVKM. Trimming took off 3 bases at V and 5 bases at J, with 16 bases between the two ends. The CDR3 here is CASSFIKGMGYGYTF. The CDR3 DNA is TGTGCCAGCAGTTTTATTAAGGGTATGGGATATGGCTACACCTTC.

The chain combines TRBV28 with TRBJ1-2, with TRBD1 as a possible D gene (5 bases). V lost 3 bases to trimming and J lost 0 bases, with 11 bases between them. Germline CDR1 is MDHEN and CDR2 is SYDVKM. This CDR3 is 15 amino acids long. This CDR3 reads CASSLAGHTNYGYTF. The CDR3 DNA reads as TGTGCCAGCAGTTTGGCAGGGCATACTAACTATGGCTACACCTTC.

This clone has just a few counts. J is TRBJ2-1 and V is TRBV6-1; TRBD1 aligns across 10 bases. Germline CDR1 reads MNHNS; CDR2 reads SASEGT. V lost 5 bases to trimming and J lost 8 bases; unmatched junction nucleotides: 3. This CDR3 has 13 residues. The CDR3 region has the DNA TGTGCCAGCAGTCGGGACAGGGGCGATGAGCAGTTCTTC. This translates into CASSRDRGDEQFF.

This clone showed up just once. V and J are TRBV5-1 and TRBJ2-7, with TRBD2 identical over 8 bases. CDR1 is SGHRS, CDR2 YFSETQ, per germline. V was pared by 0 bases and J by 5 bases, with 4 bases of the junction left unmatched. This CDR3 contains 14 residues. CDR3 DNA: TGCGCCAGCAGCTTGGGGGGACTAGGAGACGAGCAGTACTTC. Translation: CASSLGGLGDEQYF.

V is TRBV9 and J is TRBJ2-2; D not certain. The CDR3 covers 15 residues. Between the trimmed V and J ends, which lost 0 bases and 0 bases, there was a span of 6 bases. CDR1 SGDLS and CDR2 YYNGEE come from the germline V gene. Here the CDR3 reads CASSVGGANTGELFF. Written as DNA, the CDR3 is TGTGCCAGCAGCGTAGGTGGCGCGAACACCGGGGAGCTGTTTTTT.

This chain uses TRBV7-3 with TRBJ2-3; the D is unclear. V lost 5 bases and J lost 2, with 11 bases in between. This CDR3 is 14 amino acids long. CDR1 and CDR2 (germline): SGHTA, FQGTGA. The CDR3, as DNA: TGTGCCAGCAGCCCTACTGCGGCCACAGATACGCAGTATTTT. Its translation: CASSPTAATDTQYF.

The chain has TRBV5-1 and TRBJ2-3, with TRBD1 matching over 8 bases. V trimming: 0 bases; J trimming: 6 bases; junction bases outside the gene matches: 3. CDR1 and CDR2 from the germline V gene are SGHRS and YFSETQ. CDR3 size: 14 residues. The DNA of the CDR3 is TGCGCCAGCAGCTTGGACAGGGGGGCGGATACGCAGTATTTT. Translating gives CASSLDRGADTQYF.

The chain is built from TRBV15 and TRBJ2-3, with 13 bases fitting TRBD2. J was trimmed by 4 bases and V by 5 bases; bases with no gene match: 9. The length of the CDR3 is 17 residues. Per the germline V gene, CDR1 is LNHNV and CDR2 is YYDKDF (reference sequence). CDR3 amino acids: CATSVRTSGGLSDTQYF. The CDR3, as DNA: TGTGCCACCAGCGTCAGGACTAGCGGGGGCCTCTCAGATACGCAGTATTTT.

This clone was seen once. This rearrangement joins TRBV6-1 to TRBJ1-2; D unclear. Trimming shortened V by 3 bases and J by 5 bases, and 10 bases separated the two germline ends. This CDR3 contains 13 residues. The germline gives CDR1 MNHNS, CDR2 SASEGT. The CDR3 sequence: CASSESTGYGYTF. CDR3 coding DNA: TGTGCCAGCAGTGAGTCAACGGGTTATGGCTACACCTTC.

The rearrangement links TRBV28 to TRBJ2-2, with D unresolved. V was shortened by 3 bases and J by 9 bases, with 5 bases between the two germline ends. From germline, CDR1 is MDHEN and CDR2 SYDVKM. The CDR3 runs 11 residues. CDR3 DNA sequence: TGTGCCAGCAGTTTGGGTAGGGAGCTGTTTTTT. It yields the protein CASSLGRELFF.

V usage is TRBV6-1 and J usage is TRBJ1-2; 9 bases align to TRBD1. CDR1 is MNHNS and CDR2 is SASEGT in the germline V gene. V was clipped by 6 bases and J by 7 bases; unmatched bases: 9. This CDR3 has 14 amino acids. CDR3 nucleotide sequence: TGTGCCAGCAGCTCGGACAGGGGAGATGCTGGCTACACCTTC. Protein sequence: CASSSDRGDAGYTF.

The chain joins TRBV6-5 to TRBJ2-3, with TRBD2 as a possible D gene (6 bases). Germline V CDR1 and CDR2: MNHEY, SVGAGI. The CDR3 totals 15 residues. Trimming took off 2 bases at V and 0 bases at J, with 9 bases between the two ends. In nucleotides, the CDR3 is TGTGCCAGCAGTTACGGTGGGACTAGCACAGATACGCAGTATTTT. Translation: CASSYGGTSTDTQYF.

The V and J genes are TRBV5-1 and TRBJ2-1; TRBD2 aligns across 10 bases. V was clipped by 0 bases and J by 6 bases; unmatched bases: 3. The V gene's germline CDR1 is SGHRS and CDR2 YFSETQ. The CDR3 runs to 15 residues. DNA of the CDR3: TGCGCCAGCAGCTTGGCTTCTAGCGGGAGCAATGAGCAGTTCTTC. This sequence encodes CASSLASSGSNEQFF.

The V gene is TRBV30, the J gene TRBJ2-1, with 8 bases lining up with TRBD2. V dropped 0 bases and J dropped 0; count of bases not matched to a gene: 10. This CDR3 spans 18 amino acids. CDR1 GTSNPN and CDR2 SVGIG come from the germline V gene (reference sequence). CDR3 sequence: CAWSVIWSGGSSYNEQFF. CDR3 DNA: TGTGCCTGGAGTGTAATATGGAGCGGGGGCAGCTCCTACAATGAGCAGTTCTTC.